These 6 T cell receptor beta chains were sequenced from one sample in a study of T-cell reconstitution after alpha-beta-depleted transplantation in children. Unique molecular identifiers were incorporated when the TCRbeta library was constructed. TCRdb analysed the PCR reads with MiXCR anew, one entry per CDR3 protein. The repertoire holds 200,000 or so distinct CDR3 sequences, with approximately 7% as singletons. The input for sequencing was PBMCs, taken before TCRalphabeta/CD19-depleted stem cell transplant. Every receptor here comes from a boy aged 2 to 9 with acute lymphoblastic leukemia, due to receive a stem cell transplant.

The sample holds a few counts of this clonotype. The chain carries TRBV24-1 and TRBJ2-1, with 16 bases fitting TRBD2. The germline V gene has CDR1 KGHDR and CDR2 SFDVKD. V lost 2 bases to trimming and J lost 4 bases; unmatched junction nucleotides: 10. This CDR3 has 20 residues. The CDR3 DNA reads TGTGCCACCAGTGATTCCCCGGGACTAGCGGGAGGGCCCCAATACAATGAGCAGTTCTTC. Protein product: CATSDSPGLAGGPQYNEQFF.

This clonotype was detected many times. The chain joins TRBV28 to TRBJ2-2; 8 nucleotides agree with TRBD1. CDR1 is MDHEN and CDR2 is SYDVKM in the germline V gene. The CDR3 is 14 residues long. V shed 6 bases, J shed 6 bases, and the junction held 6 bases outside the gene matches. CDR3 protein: CASRTQGAAGELFF. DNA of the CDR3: TGTGCCAGCAGGACGCAGGGGGCGGCCGGGGAGCTGTTTTTT.

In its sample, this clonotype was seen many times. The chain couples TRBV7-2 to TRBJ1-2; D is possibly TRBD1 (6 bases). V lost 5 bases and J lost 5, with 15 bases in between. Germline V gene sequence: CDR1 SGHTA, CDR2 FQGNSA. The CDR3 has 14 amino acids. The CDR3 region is CASSGRGGDYGYTF. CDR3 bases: TGTGCCAGCAGCGGCAGGGGCGGAGATTATGGCTACACCTTC.

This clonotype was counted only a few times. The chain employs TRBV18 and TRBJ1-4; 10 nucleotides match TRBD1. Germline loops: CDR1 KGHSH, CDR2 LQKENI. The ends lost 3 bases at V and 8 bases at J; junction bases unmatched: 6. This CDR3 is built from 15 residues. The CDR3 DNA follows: TGTGCCAGCTCACCGCCGGGACAGGGGCGGGAAAAACTGTTTTTT. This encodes CASSPPGQGREKLFF.

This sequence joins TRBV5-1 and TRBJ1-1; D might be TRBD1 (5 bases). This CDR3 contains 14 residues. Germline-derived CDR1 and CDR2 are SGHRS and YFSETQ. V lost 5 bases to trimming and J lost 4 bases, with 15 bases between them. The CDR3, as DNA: TGCGCCAGCAGAAAATCAGGGTTGGCCACTGAAGCTTTCTTT. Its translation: CASRKSGLATEAFF.

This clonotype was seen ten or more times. CDR3 nucleotide sequence: TGTGCCACCAGCAGAGACAGGGACATGAACACTGAAGCTTTCTTT. This codes for CATSRDRDMNTEAFF. This chain joins TRBV15 and TRBJ1-1; TRBD1 might be the D (6 bases). Germline V gene lookup returns CDR1 LNHNV and CDR2 YYDKDF (reference sequence). Trimming left V 0 bases short and J 0 bases short, with 8 bases between. CDR3 length: 15 residues.